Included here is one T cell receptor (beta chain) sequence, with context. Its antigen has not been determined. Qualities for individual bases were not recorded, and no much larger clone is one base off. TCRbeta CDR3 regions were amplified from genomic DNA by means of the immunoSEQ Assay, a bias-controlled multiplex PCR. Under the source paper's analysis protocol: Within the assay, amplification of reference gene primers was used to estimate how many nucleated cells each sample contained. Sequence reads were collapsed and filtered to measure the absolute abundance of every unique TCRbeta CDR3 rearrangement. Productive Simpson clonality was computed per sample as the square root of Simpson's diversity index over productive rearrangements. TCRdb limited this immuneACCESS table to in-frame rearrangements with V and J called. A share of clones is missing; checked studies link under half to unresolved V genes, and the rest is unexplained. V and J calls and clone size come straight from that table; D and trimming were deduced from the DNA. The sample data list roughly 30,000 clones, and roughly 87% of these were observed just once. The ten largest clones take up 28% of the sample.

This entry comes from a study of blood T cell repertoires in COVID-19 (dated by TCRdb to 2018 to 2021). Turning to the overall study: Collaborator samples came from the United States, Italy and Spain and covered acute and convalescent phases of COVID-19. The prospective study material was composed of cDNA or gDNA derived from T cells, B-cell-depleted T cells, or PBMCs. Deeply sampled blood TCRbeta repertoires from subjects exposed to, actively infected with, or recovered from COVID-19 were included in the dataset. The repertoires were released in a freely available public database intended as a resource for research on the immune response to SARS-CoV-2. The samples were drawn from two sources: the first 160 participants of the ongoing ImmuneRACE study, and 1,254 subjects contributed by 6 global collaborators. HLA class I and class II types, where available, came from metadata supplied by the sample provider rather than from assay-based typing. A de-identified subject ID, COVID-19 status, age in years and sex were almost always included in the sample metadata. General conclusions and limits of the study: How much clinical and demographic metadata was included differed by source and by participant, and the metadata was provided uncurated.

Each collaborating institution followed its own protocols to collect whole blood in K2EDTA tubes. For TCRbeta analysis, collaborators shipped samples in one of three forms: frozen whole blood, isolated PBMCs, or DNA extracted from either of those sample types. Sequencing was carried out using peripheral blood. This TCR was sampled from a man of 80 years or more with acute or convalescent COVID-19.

CDR3 loop: CASSTHVGSSYNEQFF. The DNA sequence follows: TGTGCCAGTAGTACACATGTAGGGAGCTCCTACAATGAGCAGTTCTTC. This receptor chain uses TRBV19 and TRBJ2-1; a tentative D match to TRBD2 spans 5 bases. The trim is 4 bases for V and 0 bases for J, with a gap of 13 bases between the germline ends. Including cysteine and phenylalanine, the CDR3 has 16 amino acids. Only CDR3 DNA remains: 48 bases, in frame from the first base. CDR1 and CDR2 are drawn from the germline V gene (reference sequence): LNHDA, SQIVND.